Presented here are 10 T cell receptor beta chains from one specimen sequenced in a study of early T cells in non-severe SARS-CoV-2 infection. TCRdb processed the 5' RACE reads anew with MiXCR; each CDR3 protein has one entry. Here the sample spans 35,000 to 45,000 distinct CDR3 sequences, roughly 6% being singletons. This specimen consisted of whole blood, obtained at baseline. The receptor source for this set is an adult who was a healthcare worker with PCR-confirmed SARS-CoV-2 infection or an uninfected control (not recorded which).

This clonotype was observed a handful of times. The chain links TRBV12-3 or TRBV12-4 to TRBJ1-5; 7 positions match TRBD1. This CDR3 is built from 14 residues. J was trimmed by 2 bases and V by 6 bases; bases with no gene match: 4. This chain's CDR3 is CASRYRGGNQPQHF. The CDR3 DNA follows: TGTGCCAGCAGATACAGGGGAGGCAATCAGCCCCAGCATTTT.

This clonotype was seen more than once but under ten times. The gene calls are TRBV6-5 and TRBJ2-7, with D perhaps matching TRBD1 (6 bases). Per germline, CDR1 MNHEY and CDR2 SVGAGI. Deletions cut 2 bases from V and 3 bases from J, with 14 bases between. The CDR3 totals 15 residues. CDR3 protein: CASSYRDKRHYEQYF. The DNA for the CDR3 is TGTGCCAGCAGTTACCGGGACAAAAGGCACTACGAGCAGTACTTC.

This clonotype was recorded a few times. The chain uses TRBV5-1 and TRBJ2-3; D might be TRBD2 (6 bases). The CDR3 length is 14 residues. Germline V gene lookup returns CDR1 SGHRS and CDR2 YFSETQ. V dropped 4 bases and J dropped 3 bases, with 12 bases sitting between them. The CDR3: CASSGQGLTDTQYF. The CDR3 DNA reads as TGCGCCAGCAGCGGGCAGGGACTGACAGATACGCAGTATTTT.

This clonotype came up many times. The V gene is TRBV7-9, the J gene TRBJ1-6; TRBD1 matches 7 bases. The germline gives CDR1 SEHNR, CDR2 FQNEAQ (reference sequence). The CDR3 runs to 16 residues. Trimming took 4 bases from V and 6 from J; bases not matched to a gene: 9. CDR3 loop: CASSSAAGGANSPLHF. CDR3 nucleotides: TGTGCCAGCAGCTCAGCCGCAGGGGGAGCTAATTCACCCCTCCACTTT.

This chain uses TRBV28 with TRBJ1-2; D remains ambiguous. The V gene lost 4 bases and the J gene lost 3 bases, with 6 bases spanning the gap. The CDR3 runs 12 residues. Germline-derived CDR1 and CDR2 are MDHEN and SYDVKM. The CDR3 sequence: CASSWTDYGYTF. The CDR3 DNA reads TGTGCCAGCAGTTGGACGGACTATGGCTACACCTTC.

The chain joins TRBV3-1 to TRBJ1-1; D is ambiguous. Germline CDR1 reads LGHDT; CDR2 reads YNNKEL (reference sequence). This CDR3 region has 15 residues. V gave up 0 bases and J gave up 0 bases, with 8 bases separating them. CDR3 amino acids: CASSQEIAMNTEAFF. The CDR3 region has the DNA TGTGCCAGCAGCCAAGAAATCGCCATGAACACTGAAGCTTTCTTT.

This clonotype was picked up many times. The J gene is TRBJ2-7, the V gene TRBV5-1, with TRBD2 matching 7 bases. There are 14 residues in the CDR3. Trimming cost V 1 base and J 3 bases; bases outside gene matches: 4. Germline CDR1 is SGHRS and CDR2 is YFSETQ. CDR3 in amino acids: CASSLRGGNYEQYF. DNA of the CDR3: TGCGCCAGCAGCTTGCGGGGAGGGAACTACGAGCAGTACTTC.

In its sample, this clonotype was seen a few times. The J gene is TRBJ1-1, the V gene TRBV7-6; D remains ambiguous. This CDR3 contains 11 residues. The V gene's germline CDR1 is SGHVS and CDR2 FNYEAQ. The ends were cut back, 5 bases at V and 6 bases at J, with 7 bases in the middle. The DNA for the CDR3 is TGTGCCAGCAGCCACGGAGCTGAAGCTTTCTTT. It translates to CASSHGAEAFF.

This clonotype was found many times. The rearrangement joins TRBV30 to TRBJ2-3, with 8 nucleotides matching TRBD1. Germline V lookup: CDR1 GTSNPN, CDR2 SVGIG (reference sequence). CDR3 length: 13 residues. Trimming cost V 2 bases and J 9 bases; bases outside gene matches: 7. Here the CDR3 reads CAWSSSGGRTQYF. Written as DNA, the CDR3 is TGTGCCTGGAGTTCCTCAGGGGGCCGGACGCAGTATTTT.

This clonotype appeared many times. The chain has TRBV21-1 and TRBJ1-5; the D call in the table, TRBD1, was not verified against the DNA. TRBV21-1 is reported as a pseudogene. The CDR3 consists of 14 residues. The CDR3 loop is CASSTTGGNQPQHF. CDR3 nucleotides: TGTGCCAGCAGCACGACAGGGGGCAATCAGCCCCAGCATTTT.